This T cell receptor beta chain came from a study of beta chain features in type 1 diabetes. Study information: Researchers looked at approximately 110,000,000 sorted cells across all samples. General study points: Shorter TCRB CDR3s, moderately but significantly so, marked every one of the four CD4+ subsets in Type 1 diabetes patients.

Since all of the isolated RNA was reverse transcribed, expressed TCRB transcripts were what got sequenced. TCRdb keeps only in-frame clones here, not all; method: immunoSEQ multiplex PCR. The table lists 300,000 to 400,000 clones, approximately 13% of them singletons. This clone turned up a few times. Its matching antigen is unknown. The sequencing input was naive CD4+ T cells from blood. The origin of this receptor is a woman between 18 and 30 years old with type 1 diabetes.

CDR3: CAWSVRDRWSKPQHF. The CDR3 DNA follows: TGTGCCTGGAGTGTGCGTGACAGGTGGAGTAAGCCCCAGCATTTT. The J gene is TRBJ1-5, the V gene TRBV30; possibly TRBD1 for D (6 bases). The CDR3 is 15 residues long. Between the trimmed V and J ends, which lost 0 bases and 8 bases, there was a span of 17 bases. Germline V gene data show CDR1 as GTSNPN and CDR2 as SVGIG (reference sequence).